This TCR beta chain was identified during a study of blood T cell repertoires in COVID-19. Study-level information: From the United States, Italy and Spain came samples of acute and convalescent COVID-19. T cells, B-cell-depleted T cells, or PBMCs supplied cDNA or gDNA.

Seattle participants joined during active infection and were tracked over time. Using immunoSEQ multiplex PCR, the repertoire was profiled, and TCRdb retains in-frame clones only, with some absent. The sample shows tens of thousands of clones, 80% to 85% of them seen only once. V lost 1 base and J lost 5; bases outside the gene matches: 2. Looked up from germline, CDR1 is SGHNT and CDR2 is YENEEA. The CDR3 spans 13 residues. The clonotype was recovered from a woman of 80 years or more with COVID-19, enrolled during active disease. The sample comprised peripheral blood. This chain joins TRBV11-3 and TRBJ2-7; 7 bases are a match to TRBD2. The CDR3 bases are TGTGCCAGCAGCTTAGGCGGGAGCAACGAGCAGTACTTC. This codes for CASSLGGSNEQYF. The entire variable domain, with the rest obtained from reference TRBV11-3 and TRBJ2-7, is as follows: EAGVVQSPRYKIIEKKQPVAFWCNPISGHNTLYWYLQNLGQGPELLIRYENEEAVDDSQLPKDRFSAERLKGVDSTLKIQPAELGDSAVYLCASSLGGSNEQYFGPGTRLTVT.